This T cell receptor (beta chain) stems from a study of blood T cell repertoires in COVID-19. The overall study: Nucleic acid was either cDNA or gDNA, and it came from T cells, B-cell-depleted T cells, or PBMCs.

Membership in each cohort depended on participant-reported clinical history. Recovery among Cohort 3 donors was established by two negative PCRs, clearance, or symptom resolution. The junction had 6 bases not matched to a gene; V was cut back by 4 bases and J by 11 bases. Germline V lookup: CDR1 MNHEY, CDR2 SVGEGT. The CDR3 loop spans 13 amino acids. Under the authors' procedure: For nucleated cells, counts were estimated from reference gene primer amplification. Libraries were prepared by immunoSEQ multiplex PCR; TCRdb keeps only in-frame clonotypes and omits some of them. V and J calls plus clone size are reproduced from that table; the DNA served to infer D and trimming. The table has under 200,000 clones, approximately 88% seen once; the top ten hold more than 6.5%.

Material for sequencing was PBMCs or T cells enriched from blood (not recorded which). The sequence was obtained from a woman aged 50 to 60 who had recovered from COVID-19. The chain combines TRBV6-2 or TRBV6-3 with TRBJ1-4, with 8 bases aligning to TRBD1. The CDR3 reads CASSWDRRDKLFF. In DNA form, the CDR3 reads TGTGCCAGCAGTTGGGACAGGAGGGATAAACTGTTTTTT.